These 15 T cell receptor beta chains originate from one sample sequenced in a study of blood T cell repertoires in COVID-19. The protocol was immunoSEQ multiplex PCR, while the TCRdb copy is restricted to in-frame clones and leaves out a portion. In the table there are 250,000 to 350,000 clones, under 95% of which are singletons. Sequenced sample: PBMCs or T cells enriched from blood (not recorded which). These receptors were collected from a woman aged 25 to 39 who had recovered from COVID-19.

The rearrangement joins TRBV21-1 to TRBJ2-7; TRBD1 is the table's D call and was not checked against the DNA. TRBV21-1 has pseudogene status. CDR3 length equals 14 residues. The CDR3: CASPGQGKAYEQYF. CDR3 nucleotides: TGTGCCAGCCCCGGACAGGGTAAGGCCTACGAGCAGTACTTC.

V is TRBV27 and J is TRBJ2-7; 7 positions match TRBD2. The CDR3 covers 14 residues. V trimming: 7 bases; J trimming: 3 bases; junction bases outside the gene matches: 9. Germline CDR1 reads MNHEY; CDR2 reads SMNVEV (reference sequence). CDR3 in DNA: TGTGCCAGCACCTCCCCGGGAGGCCTCTACGAGCAGTACTTC. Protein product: CASTSPGGLYEQYF.

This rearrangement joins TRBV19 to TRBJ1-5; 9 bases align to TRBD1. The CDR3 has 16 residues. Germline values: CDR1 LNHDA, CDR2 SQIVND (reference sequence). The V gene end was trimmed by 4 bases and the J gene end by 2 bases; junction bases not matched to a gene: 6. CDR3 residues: CASSREQGAGNQPQHF. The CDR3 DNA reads TGTGCCAGTAGTAGGGAACAGGGGGCCGGCAATCAGCCCCAGCATTTT.

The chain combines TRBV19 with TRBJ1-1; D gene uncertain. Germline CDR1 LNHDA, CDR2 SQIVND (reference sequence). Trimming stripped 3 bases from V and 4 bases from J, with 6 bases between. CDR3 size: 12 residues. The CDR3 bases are TGTGCCAGTAGTATTGGAGCCACTGAAGCTTTCTTT. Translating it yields CASSIGATEAFF.

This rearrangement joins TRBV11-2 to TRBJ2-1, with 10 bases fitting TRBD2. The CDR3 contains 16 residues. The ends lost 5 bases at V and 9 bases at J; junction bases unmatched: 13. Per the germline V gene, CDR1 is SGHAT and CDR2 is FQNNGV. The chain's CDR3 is CASSLKREGGSAEQFF. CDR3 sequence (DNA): TGTGCCAGCAGCCTAAAGCGGGAGGGCGGATCTGCTGAGCAGTTCTTC.

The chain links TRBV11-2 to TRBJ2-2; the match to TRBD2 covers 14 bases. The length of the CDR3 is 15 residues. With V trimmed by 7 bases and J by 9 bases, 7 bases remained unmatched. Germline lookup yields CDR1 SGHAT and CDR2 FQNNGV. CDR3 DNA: TGTGCCAGCAACACCGGGACTAGCGGGAGCCGGGAGCTGTTTTTT. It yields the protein CASNTGTSGSRELFF.

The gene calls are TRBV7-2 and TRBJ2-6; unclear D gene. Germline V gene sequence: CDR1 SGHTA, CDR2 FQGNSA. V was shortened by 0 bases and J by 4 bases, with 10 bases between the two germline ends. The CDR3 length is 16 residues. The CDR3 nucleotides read TGTGCCAGCAGCTTAGCACCCGGCGGAGGGGCCAACGTCCTGACTTTC. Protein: CASSLAPGGGANVLTF.

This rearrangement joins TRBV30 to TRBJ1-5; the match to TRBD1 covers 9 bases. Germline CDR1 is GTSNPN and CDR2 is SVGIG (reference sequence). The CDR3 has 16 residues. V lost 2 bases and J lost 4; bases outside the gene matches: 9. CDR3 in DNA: TGTGCCTGGAGTCCCCCTGGACAGGGGCAGAATCAGCCCCAGCATTTT. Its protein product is CAWSPPGQGQNQPQHF. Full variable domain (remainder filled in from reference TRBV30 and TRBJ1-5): SQTIHQWPATLVQPVGSPLSLECTVEGTSNPNLYWYRQAAGRGLQLLFYSVGIGQISSEVPQNLSASRPQDRQFILSSKKLLLSDSGFYLCAWSPPGQGQNQPQHFGDGTRLSIL.

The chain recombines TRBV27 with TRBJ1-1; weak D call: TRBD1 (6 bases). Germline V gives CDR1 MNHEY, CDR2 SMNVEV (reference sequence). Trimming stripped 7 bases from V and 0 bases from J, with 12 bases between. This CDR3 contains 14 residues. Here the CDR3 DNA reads TGTGCCAGCACCCGAGGGGGGGTGAACACTGAAGCTTTCTTT. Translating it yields CASTRGGVNTEAFF.

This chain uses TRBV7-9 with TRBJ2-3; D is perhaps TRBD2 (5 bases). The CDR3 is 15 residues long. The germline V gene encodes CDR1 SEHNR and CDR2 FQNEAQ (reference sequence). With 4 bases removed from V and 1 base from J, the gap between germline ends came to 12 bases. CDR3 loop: CASSYPVGGTDTQYF. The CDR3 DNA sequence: TGTGCCAGCAGCTACCCGGTCGGGGGCACAGATACGCAGTATTTT.

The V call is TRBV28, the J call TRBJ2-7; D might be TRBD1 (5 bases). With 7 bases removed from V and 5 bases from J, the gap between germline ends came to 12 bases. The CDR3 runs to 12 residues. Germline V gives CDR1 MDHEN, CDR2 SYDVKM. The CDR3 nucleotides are TGTGCCAGCACCGGAAGGGGTCACGAGCAGTACTTC. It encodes CASTGRGHEQYF.

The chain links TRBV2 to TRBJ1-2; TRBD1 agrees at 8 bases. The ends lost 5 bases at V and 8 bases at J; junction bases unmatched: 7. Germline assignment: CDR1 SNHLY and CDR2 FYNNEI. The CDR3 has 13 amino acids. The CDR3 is CASSPQGASGYTF. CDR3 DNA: TGTGCCAGCAGTCCGCAGGGGGCGTCGGGCTACACCTTC.

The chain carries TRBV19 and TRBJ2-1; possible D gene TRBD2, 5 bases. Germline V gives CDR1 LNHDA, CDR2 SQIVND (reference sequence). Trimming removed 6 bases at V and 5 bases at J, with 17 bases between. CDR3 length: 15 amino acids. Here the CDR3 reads CASRNAGYGNNEQFF. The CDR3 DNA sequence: TGTGCCAGTAGAAACGCGGGCTACGGTAACAATGAGCAGTTCTTC.

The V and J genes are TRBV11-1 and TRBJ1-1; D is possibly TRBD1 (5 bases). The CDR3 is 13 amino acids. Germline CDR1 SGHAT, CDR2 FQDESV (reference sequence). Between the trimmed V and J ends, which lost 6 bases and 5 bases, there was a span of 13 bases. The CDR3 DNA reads TGTGCCAGCAGTCTGGGGCGGGGAACTGAAGCTTTCTTT. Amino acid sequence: CASSLGRGTEAFF.

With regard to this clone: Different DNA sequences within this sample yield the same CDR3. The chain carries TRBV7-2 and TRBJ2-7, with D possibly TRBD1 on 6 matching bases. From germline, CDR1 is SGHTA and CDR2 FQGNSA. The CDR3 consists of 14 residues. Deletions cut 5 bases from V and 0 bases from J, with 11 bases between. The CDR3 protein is CASSPQGSSYEQYF. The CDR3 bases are TGTGCCAGCAGCCCCCAGGGGAGCTCCTACGAGCAGTACTTC. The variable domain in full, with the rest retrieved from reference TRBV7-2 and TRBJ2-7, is GAGVSQSPSNKVTEKGKDVELRCDPISGHTALYWYRQSLGQGLEFLIYFQGNSAPDKSGLPSDRFSAERTGGSVSTLTIQRTQQEDSAVYLCASSPQGSSYEQYFGPGTRLTVT.